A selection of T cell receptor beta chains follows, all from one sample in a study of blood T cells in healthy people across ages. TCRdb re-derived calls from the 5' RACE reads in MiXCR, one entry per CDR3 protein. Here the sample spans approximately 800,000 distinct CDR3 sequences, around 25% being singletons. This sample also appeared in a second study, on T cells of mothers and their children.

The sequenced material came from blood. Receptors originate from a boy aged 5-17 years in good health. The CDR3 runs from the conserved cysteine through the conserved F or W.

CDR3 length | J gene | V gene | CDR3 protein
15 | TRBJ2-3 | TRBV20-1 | CSADWTSGGPDTQYF
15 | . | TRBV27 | CASSYVRGGVYEQYF
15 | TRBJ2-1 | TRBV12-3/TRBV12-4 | CASSDLAGGPNEQFF
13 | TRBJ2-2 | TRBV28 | CASSSVPTGELFF
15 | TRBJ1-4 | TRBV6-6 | CASSLSGPANEKLFF
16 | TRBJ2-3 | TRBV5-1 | CASSLDGATSTDTQYF
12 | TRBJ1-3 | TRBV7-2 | CASGKLGNTIYF
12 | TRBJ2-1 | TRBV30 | CAWAEGGDEQFF
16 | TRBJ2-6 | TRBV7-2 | CASSTGWPSGANVLTF
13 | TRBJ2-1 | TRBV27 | CASSFGVYNEQFF
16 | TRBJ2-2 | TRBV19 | CASSISTSGVTGELFF
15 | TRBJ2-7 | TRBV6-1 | CASSGGDLRSYEQYF
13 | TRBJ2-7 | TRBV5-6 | CASSFDRNYEQYF
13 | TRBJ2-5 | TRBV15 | CATKWRAQETQYF
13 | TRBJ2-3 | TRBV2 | CASSRTRWDTQYF
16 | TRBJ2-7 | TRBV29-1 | CSVEDRSGGTFYEQYF
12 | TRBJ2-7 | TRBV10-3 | CAISVTGREQYF
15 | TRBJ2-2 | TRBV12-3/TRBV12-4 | CASSLPAGLTGELFF
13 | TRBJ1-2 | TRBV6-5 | CASSRDRQYGYTF
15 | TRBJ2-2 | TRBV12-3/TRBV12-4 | CASSSRDRGLGELFF
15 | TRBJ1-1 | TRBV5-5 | CASSLERWGPTEAFF
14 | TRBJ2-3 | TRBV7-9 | CASSLQYSTDTQYF
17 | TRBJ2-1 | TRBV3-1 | CASSITPDPSSYNEQFF
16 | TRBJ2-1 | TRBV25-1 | CASSSYGRQPYNEQFF
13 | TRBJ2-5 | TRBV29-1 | CSVPRVREETQYF
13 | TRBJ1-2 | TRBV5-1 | CASSWTGEDGYTF
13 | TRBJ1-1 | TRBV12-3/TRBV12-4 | CASRAQGGGRAFF
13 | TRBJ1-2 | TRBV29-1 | CSVGGQGDYGYTF
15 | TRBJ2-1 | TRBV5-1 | CASSLASSGGNEQFF
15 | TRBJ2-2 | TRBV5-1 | CASSLETGITGELFF
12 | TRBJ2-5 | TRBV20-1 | CSAIQRQETQYF
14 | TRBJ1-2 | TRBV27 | CASSATDRVGGYTF
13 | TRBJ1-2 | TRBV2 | CASSAGTVYGYTF
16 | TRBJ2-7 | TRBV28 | CASSLSPDRGAYEQYF
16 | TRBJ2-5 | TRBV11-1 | CASSLGRGTGQETQYF
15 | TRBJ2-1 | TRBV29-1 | CSVVRSETFYNEQFF
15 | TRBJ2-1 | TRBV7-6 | CASSPRGGAYNEQFF
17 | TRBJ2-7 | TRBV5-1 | CASSLAPGTGGFYEQYF
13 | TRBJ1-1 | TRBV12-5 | CASALEKNTEAFF
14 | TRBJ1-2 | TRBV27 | CASRTQGQGYGYTF
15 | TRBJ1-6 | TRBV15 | CATTPGRDSNSPLHF
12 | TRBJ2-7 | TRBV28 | CASSPIIYEQYF
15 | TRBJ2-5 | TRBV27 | CASTSLARLQETQYF
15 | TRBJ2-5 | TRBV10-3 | CAISAGGGLLETQYF
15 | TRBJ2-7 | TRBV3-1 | CASSLTGDASYEQYF
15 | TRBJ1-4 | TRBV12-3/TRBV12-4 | CASRVAGGADEKLFF
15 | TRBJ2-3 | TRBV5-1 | CASSFNPGTQDTQYF
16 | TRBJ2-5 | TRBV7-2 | CASSPSGGGAQGTQYF
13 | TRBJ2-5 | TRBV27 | CASRSSGAETQYF
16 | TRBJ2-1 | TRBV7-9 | CASSLPPRTYYNEQFF
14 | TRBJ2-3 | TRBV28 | CASRITVETDTQYF
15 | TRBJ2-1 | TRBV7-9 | CASSLVPQVPNEQFF
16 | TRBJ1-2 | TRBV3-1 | CASSQDAGADHYGYTF
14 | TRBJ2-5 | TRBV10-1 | CASSEDHRTSTQYF
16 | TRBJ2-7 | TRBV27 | CASSPPPFRAPYEQYF
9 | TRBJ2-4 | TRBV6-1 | CASGEGKYF
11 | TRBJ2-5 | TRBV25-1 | CASILRGTQYF
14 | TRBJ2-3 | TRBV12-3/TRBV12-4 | CASSWDTGTDTQYF
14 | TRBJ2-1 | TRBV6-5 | CASTGTASYNEQFF